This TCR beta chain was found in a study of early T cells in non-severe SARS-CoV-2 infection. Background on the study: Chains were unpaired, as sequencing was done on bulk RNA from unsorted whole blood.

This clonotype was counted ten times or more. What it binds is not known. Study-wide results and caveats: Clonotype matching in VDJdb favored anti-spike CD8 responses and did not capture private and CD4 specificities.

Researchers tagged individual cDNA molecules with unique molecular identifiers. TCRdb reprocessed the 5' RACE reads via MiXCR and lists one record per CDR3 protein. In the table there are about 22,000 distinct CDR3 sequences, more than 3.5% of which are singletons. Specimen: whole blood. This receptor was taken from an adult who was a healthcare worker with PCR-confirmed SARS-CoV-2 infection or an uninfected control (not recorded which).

The CDR3 coding sequence is TGCGCCAGCAGCCAGTTAGAGGGGGCCTACTACAATGAGCAGTTCTTC. Encoded protein: CASSQLEGAYYNEQFF. This chain links TRBV4-3 with TRBJ2-1, with 7 nucleotides matching TRBD1. The CDR3 covers 16 residues. Losses at the gene ends were 3 bases for V and 3 bases for J; bases not matched to a gene: 8. CDR1 and CDR2 (germline): LGHNA, YSLEER.